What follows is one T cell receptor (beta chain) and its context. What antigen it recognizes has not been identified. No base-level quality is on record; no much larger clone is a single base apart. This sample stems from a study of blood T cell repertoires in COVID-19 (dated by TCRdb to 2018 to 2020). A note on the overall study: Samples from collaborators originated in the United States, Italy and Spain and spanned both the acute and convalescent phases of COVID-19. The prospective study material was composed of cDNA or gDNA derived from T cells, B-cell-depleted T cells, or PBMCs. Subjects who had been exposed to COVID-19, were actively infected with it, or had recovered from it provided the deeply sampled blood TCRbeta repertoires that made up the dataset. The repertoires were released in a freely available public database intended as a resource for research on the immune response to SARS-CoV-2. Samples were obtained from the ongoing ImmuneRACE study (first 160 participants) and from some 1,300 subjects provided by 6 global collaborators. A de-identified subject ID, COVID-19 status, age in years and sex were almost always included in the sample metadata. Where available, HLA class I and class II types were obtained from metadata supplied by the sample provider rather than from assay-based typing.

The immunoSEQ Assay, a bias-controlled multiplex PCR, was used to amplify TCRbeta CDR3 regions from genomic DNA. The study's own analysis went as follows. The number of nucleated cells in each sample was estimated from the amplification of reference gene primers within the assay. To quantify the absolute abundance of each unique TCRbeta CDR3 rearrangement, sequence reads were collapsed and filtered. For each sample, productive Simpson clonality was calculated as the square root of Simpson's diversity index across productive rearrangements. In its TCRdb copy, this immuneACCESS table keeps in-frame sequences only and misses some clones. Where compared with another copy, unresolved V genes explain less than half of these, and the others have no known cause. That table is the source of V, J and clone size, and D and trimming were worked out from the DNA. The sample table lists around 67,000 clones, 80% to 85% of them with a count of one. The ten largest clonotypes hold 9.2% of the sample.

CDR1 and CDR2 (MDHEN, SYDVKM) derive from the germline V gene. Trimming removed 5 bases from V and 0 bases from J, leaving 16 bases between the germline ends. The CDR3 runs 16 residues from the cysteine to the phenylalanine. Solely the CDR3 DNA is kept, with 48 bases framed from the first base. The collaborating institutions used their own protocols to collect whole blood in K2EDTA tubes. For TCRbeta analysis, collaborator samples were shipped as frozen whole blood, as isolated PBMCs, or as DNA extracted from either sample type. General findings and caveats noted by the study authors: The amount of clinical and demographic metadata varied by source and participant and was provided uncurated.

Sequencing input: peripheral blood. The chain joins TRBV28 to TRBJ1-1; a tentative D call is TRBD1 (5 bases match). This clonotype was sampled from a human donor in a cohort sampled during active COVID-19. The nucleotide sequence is TGTGCCAGCAGTCTAGGGTTTAGGGGTTTGAACACTGAAGCTTTCTTT. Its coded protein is CASSLGFRGLNTEAFF.